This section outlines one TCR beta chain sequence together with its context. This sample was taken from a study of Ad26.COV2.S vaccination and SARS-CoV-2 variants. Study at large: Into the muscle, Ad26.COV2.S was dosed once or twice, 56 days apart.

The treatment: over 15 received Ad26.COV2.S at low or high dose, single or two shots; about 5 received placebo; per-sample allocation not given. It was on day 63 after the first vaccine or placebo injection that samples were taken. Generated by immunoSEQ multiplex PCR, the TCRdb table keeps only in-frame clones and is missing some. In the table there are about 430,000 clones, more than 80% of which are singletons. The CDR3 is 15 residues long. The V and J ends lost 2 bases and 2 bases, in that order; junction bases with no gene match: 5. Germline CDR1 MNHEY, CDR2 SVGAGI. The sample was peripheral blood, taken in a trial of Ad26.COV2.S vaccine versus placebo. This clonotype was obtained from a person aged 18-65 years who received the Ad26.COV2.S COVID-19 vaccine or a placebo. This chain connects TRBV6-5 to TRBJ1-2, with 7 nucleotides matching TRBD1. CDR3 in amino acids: CASSYTTGVNYGYTF. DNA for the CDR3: TGTGCCAGCAGTTACACCACAGGGGTCAACTATGGCTACACCTTC.